This TCR beta chain stems from a study of vaccination and CD4 T cells after COVID-19. Looking at the study overall: Stimulation of cells relied on overlapping spike peptides derived from SARS-CoV-2, HCoV-NL63, HCoV-OC43 and HCoV-229E. Control cultures received a CEFX pool, an HIV-1 Nef pool, or no peptide.

Treatment of the sample: approximately 9-day PBMC culture with coronavirus spike peptide pools or control peptides (ViraFEST assay). Sequencing of cultured CD4+ T cell DNA used the Oncomine TCR Beta short-read assay. TCRdb processed the PCR reads anew with MiXCR; each CDR3 protein has one entry. The sample lists under 15,000 distinct CDR3 sequences, 35% to 45% occurring once. Germline CDR1 and CDR2: SGHNT and YYREEE (reference sequence). Deletions cut 2 bases from V and 6 bases from J, with 11 bases between. The CDR3 spans 13 residues. Comment on this clonotype: What it binds is unknown.

The sequenced sample was CD4+ T cells from blood, cultured in vitro, obtained after SARS-CoV-2 vaccination. This sequence joins TRBV5-4 and TRBJ1-1, with D hard to call. This TCR came from a human donor who had recovered from COVID-19. CDR3 loop: CASSFSFRAEAFF. CDR3 nucleotide sequence: TGTGCCAGCAGCTTTTCGTTCCGCGCTGAAGCTTTCTTT.